The present entry profiles one T cell receptor (beta chain) with its context. The antigen is unknown. From germline, CDR1 is KGHSH and CDR2 LQKENI. The germline V and J ends were trimmed by 3 bases and 3 bases, with 9 bases remaining between them. This CDR3 has 13 amino acids. Each cDNA molecule carried a unique molecular identifier. Via MiXCR, TCRdb re-called the 5' RACE reads, giving one row per CDR3 protein. The sample has fewer than 25,000 distinct CDR3 sequences; about 5.7% are singletons. The data were obtained in a study of early T cells in non-severe SARS-CoV-2 infection. About the study: Unsorted whole blood bulk RNA was sequenced, with unpaired chains. Study-level findings and limits: The matching step, a VDJdb search, favored anti-spike CD8 responses and missed private and CD4 specificities.

This chain uses TRBV18 with TRBJ2-7; D might be TRBD1 (5 bases). The sequence derives from an adult who was a healthcare worker with PCR-confirmed SARS-CoV-2 infection or an uninfected control (not recorded which). The specimen was whole blood, collected at baseline. The DNA of the CDR3 is TGTGCCAGCTCACCGGGGCAGAACTACGAGCAGTACTTC. It yields the protein CASSPGQNYEQYF.